Given below is one TCR beta chain in context. Its specificity is not known. The entry originates in a study of shared clonotypes between healthy human individuals. Study-wide findings and caveats: Sampling covered nothing but blood. Tissue TCR repertoires likely differ from those found in blood. Generation of non-shared clonotypes was less probable than generation of clonotypes shared by all four donors.

Original processing notes: Filtering differed, since immunoSEQ gave only junction sequences and no quality scores. TCRdb's copy holds only in-frame clones and misses some; the assay was immunoSEQ multiplex PCR. V and J calls and clone size are copied from that table; D and trimming were computed from the DNA. There are roughly 2,000,000 clones in the sample; roughly 94% occur only once, and more than 0.9% lies in the top ten. The germline V and J ends were trimmed by 4 bases and 4 bases, with 11 bases remaining between them. Germline CDR1 and CDR2: SQVTM and ANQGSEA. CDR3 length equals 12 residues. In the naive CD8 group, cells lacked CD45RO and were positively selected for CCR7, so terminally differentiated effector memory CD45RA+ cells were left out.

V and J are TRBV29-1 and TRBJ2-7, with D tentatively TRBD1 or TRBD2 (5 bases each). This clonotype originated in a man aged 18-30 years in good health. The sequenced sample was naive CD8+ T cells sorted from blood. This CDR3 reads CSVGDAGYEQYF. As DNA, the CDR3 is TGCAGCGTTGGGGACGCAGGGTACGAGCAGTACTTC.